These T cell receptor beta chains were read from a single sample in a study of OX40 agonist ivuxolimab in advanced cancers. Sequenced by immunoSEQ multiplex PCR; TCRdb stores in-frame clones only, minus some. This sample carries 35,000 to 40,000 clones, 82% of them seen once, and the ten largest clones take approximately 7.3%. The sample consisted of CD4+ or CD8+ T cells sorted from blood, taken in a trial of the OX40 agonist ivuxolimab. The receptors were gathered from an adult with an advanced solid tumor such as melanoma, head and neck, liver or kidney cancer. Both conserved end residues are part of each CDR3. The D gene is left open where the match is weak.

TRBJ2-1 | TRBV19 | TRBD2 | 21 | CANHLVQGLAGVPSSYNEQFF
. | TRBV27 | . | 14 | CASSLEGRGYEQYF
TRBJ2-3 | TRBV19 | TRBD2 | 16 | CASSEGTSGGTDTQYF
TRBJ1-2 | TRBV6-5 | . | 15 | CASSYWALTNYGYTF
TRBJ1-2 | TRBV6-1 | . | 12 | CASSETGWGYTF
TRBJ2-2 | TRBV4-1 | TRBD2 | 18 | CASTSGLAGLVNTGELFF
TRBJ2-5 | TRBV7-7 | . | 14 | CASSLGGLGETQYF
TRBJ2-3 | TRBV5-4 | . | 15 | CASSLSGSLSDTQYF
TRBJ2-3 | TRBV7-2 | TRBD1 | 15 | CASSPDRASTDTQYF
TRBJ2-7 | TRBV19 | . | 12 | CASSTSGYEQYF
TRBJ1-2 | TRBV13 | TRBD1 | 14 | CASSYGQGAFGYTF
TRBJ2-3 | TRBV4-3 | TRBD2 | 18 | CASSQDLELAGGFGTQYF
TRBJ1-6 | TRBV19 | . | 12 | CASRDGHSPLHF
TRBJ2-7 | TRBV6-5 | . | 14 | CASSYNSHPYEQYF
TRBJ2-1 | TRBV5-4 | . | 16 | CASSAKDGASYNEQFF
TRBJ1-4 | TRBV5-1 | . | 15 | CASKEGGDANEKLFF
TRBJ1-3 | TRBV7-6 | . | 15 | CASSLGYGSGNTIYF
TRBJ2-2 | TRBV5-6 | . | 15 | CASSLGTAGTGELFF
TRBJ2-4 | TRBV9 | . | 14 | CASSPGGGKDIQYF
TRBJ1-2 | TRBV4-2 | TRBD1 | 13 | CASGYTGAGGYTF
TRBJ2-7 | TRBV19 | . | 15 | CASSIGRTASYEQYF
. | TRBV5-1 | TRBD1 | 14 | CASSELTGNYEQYF
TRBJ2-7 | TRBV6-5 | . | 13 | CASSPRGYYEQYF
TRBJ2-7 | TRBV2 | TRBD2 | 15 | CASILSGGISYEQYF
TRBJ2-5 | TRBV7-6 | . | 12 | CASSLSRETQYF
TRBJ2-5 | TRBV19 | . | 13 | CASRGRGKETQYF
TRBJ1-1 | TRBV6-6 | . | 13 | CASSPRPDTEAFF
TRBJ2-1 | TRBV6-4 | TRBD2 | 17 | CASSGLAGGSSYNEQFF
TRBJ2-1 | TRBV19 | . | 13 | CASNGEASNEQFF
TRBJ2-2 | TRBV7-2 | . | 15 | CASSLVPLDTGELFF
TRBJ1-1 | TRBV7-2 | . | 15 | CASSFSRVGDTEAFF
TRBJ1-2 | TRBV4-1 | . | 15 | CASSQARTSNYGYTF
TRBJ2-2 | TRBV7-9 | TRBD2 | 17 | CASSLLAGVLGTGELFF
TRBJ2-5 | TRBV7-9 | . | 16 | CASSLGFRGGKETQYF
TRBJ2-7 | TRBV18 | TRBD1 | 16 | CASHNRDRTNSYEQYF
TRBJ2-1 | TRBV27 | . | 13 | CASSPRLVYEQFF
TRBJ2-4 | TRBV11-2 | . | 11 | CASKEANIQYF
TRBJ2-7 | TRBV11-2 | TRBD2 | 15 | CASSRLLAGLDEQYF
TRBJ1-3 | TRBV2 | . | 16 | CASTATAVGGGGTIYF
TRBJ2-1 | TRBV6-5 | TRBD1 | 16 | CASSYPRQGLYNEQFF
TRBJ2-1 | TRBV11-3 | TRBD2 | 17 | CASSRRGTSGRATEQFF
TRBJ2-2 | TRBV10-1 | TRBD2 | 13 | CASRGLESGELFF
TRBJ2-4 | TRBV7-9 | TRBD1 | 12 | CATQGRKNIQYF
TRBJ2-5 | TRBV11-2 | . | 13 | CASSPGARETQYF